These 23 T cell receptor beta chains originate from one sample sequenced in a study of blood T cell repertoires in COVID-19. Libraries were prepared by immunoSEQ multiplex PCR; TCRdb keeps only in-frame clonotypes and omits some of them. The data contain 350,000 to 550,000 clones, around 89% of them singletons. The sequenced sample was peripheral blood. The receptors stem from a woman aged 25-40 years with acute or convalescent COVID-19.

The chain combines TRBV4-1 with TRBJ1-2; 8 nucleotides align to TRBD1. V lost 2 bases and J lost 3; bases outside the gene matches: 5. The CDR3 sequence is 15 residues long. The germline V gene has CDR1 MGHRA and CDR2 YSYEKL. CDR3 coding DNA: TGCGCCAGCAGCCAACGGACAGGGCGGGACTATGGCTACACCTTC. This sequence encodes CASSQRTGRDYGYTF.

The chain uses TRBV14 and TRBJ2-2; 7 bases line up with TRBD2. This CDR3 region has 16 residues. The germline gives CDR1 SGHDN, CDR2 FVKESK. Trimming at V came to 3 bases and at J to 7 bases, leaving 11 bases not matched to a gene. The CDR3 spells CASSHLRGVVDGELFF. CDR3 sequence (DNA): TGTGCCAGCAGCCATCTCCGGGGGGTTGTGGACGGGGAGCTGTTTTTT.

This clone has more than one count but fewer than ten. CDR3 coding DNA: TGTGCCAGCAGCCAGAAGCCGGGACAGGGGGCGAATGAGCAGTTCTTC. Translation gives CASSQKPGQGANEQFF. The chain carries TRBV4-2 and TRBJ2-1; 12 bases map to TRBD1. Germline CDR1 and CDR2: LGHNA and YNFKEQ. The CDR3 totals 16 residues. Trimming cost V 3 bases and J 7 bases; bases outside gene matches: 7.

V gene TRBV30 combines with J gene TRBJ2-1, with 9 positions matching TRBD1. The CDR3 covers 16 residues. Germline V gene data show CDR1 as GTSNPN and CDR2 as SVGIG (reference sequence). Losses at the gene ends were 0 bases for V and 8 bases for J; bases not matched to a gene: 11. Written as DNA, the CDR3 is TGTGCCTGGAGTGTAGGAGTGGGACAGGGTATCGATGAGCAGTTCTTC. Protein: CAWSVGVGQGIDEQFF.

The V gene is TRBV30, the J gene TRBJ2-3; TRBD1 matches at 7 bases. Germline V gene data show CDR1 as GTSNPN and CDR2 as SVGIG (reference sequence). The V and J ends lost 8 bases and 0 bases, in that order; junction bases with no gene match: 5. The CDR3 is 13 amino acids. The CDR3 DNA is TGTGCCGGTGACAGGGAAAGCACAGATACGCAGTATTTT. The encoded protein is CAGDRESTDTQYF.

The rearrangement uses TRBV30 and TRBJ1-5; D is unclear. Germline lookup yields CDR1 GTSNPN and CDR2 SVGIG (reference sequence). Trimming removed 0 bases from V and 6 bases from J, with 21 bases in between. The length of the CDR3 is 17 residues. CDR3 protein: CAWSVRRSAEESQPQHF. For the CDR3, the DNA is TGTGCCTGGAGTGTTAGGAGGTCGGCGGAAGAAAGTCAGCCCCAGCATTTT.

The chain combines TRBV10-3 with TRBJ1-1, with 7 nucleotides matching TRBD1. CDR1 and CDR2 (germline): ENHRY, SYGVKD. With V trimmed by 6 bases and J by 5 bases, 9 bases remained unmatched. The CDR3 is 14 residues long. CDR3 sequence reads: CAISGTAVGTEAFF. For the CDR3, the DNA is TGTGCCATCAGCGGGACAGCGGTGGGGACTGAAGCTTTCTTT.

CDR3 sequence: CASSPSGGVSEEQYF. CDR3 bases: TGTGCCAGCAGCCCAAGTGGGGGCGTTTCGGAAGAGCAGTACTTC. The chain recombines TRBV7-6 with TRBJ2-7; a weak D match, TRBD1 (6 bases). CDR3 length equals 15 residues. V dropped 5 bases and J dropped 7 bases, with 21 bases sitting between them. Germline V gene data show CDR1 as SGHVS and CDR2 as FNYEAQ. The whole variable domain, remainder taken from reference TRBV7-6 and TRBJ2-7, is GAGVSQSPRYKVTKRGQDVALRCDPISGHVSLYWYRQALGQGPEFLTYFNYEAQQDKSGLPNDRFSAERPEGSISTLTIQRTEQRDSAMYRCASSPSGGVSEEQYFGPGTRLTVT.

The chain couples TRBV5-1 to TRBJ2-5; tentatively, D is TRBD1 (5 bases). V was trimmed by 1 base and J by 4 bases, leaving 14 bases between them. CDR3 size: 15 residues. Germline V CDR1 and CDR2: SGHRS, YFSETQ. CDR3: CASSLTIRRGETQYF. In DNA, the CDR3 is TGCGCCAGCAGCTTGACTATTAGAAGGGGAGAGACCCAGTACTTC. The variable domain in full, completed from reference TRBV5-1 and TRBJ2-5, reads KAGVTQTPRYLIKTRGQQVTLSCSPISGHRSVSWYQQTPGQGLQFLFEYFSETQRNKGNFPGRFSGRQFSNSRSEMNVSTLELGDSALYLCASSLTIRRGETQYFGPGTRLLVL.

This clone showed up just once. Here the CDR3 DNA reads TGCAGCGTTAAACGGGGGGGCCGAGAGACCCAGTACTTC. Translation gives CSVKRGGRETQYF. V usage is TRBV29-1 and J usage is TRBJ2-5; TRBD2 aligns across 8 bases. Per germline, CDR1 SQVTM and CDR2 ANQGSEA. CDR3 size: 13 residues. Trimming at V came to 5 bases and at J to 4 bases, leaving 6 bases not matched to a gene.

The rearrangement uses TRBV6-2 or TRBV6-3 and TRBJ1-2; D possibly corresponds to TRBD1 (5 bases). The germline gives CDR1 MNHEY, CDR2 SVGEGT. The V end lost 2 bases, the J end lost 6 bases, and 16 bases lay between the germline ends. This CDR3 is 15 amino acids long. CDR3 DNA: TGTGCCAGCAGTTACCCCGGGGGAGGCCTACATGGCTACACCTTC. It is translated as CASSYPGGGLHGYTF.

The rearrangement links TRBV11-2 to TRBJ2-7; a possible D gene is TRBD1 (6 bases). Trimming left V 5 bases short and J 2 bases short, with 13 bases between. Germline V gene data show CDR1 as SGHAT and CDR2 as FQNNGV. There are 14 residues in the CDR3. In nucleotides, the CDR3 is TGTGCCAGCAGCAGGACAGAAAAGACCTACGAGCAGTACTTC. This encodes CASSRTEKTYEQYF.

The CDR3, as DNA: TGTGCCAGCAGCCACCAGGGACAGGGCTTCCGTGGCTACACCTTC. This sequence encodes CASSHQGQGFRGYTF. The chain combines TRBV3-1 (or the pseudogene TRBV3-2) with TRBJ1-2; 9 bases fit TRBD1. Germline V gene sequence: CDR1 LGHDT, CDR2 YNNKEL (reference sequence). The CDR3 has 15 amino acids. V dropped 3 bases and J dropped 7; count of bases not matched to a gene: 9.

The V and J genes are TRBV7-8 and TRBJ2-1, with unresolved D. Trimming stripped 1 base from V and 2 bases from J, with 3 bases between. From germline, CDR1 is SGHVS and CDR2 FQNEAQ. The CDR3 is 13 amino acids. The DNA for the CDR3 is TGTGCCAGCAGCTTAGGGCCCTACAATGAGCAGTTCTTC. Protein sequence: CASSLGPYNEQFF. Full variable domain (outside the CDR3, taken from reference TRBV7-8 and TRBJ2-1): GAGVSQSPRYKVAKRGQDVALRCDPISGHVSLFWYQQALGQGPEFLTYFQNEAQLDKSGLPSDRFFAERPEGSVSTLKIQRTQQEDSAVYLCASSLGPYNEQFFGPGTRLTVL.

This clone was observed a few times. J is TRBJ2-5 and V is TRBV2, with TRBD2 matching 15 bases. V trimming: 1 base; J trimming: 5 bases; junction bases outside the gene matches: 8. Germline CDR1 is SNHLY and CDR2 is FYNNEI. This CDR3 is 18 amino acids long. In nucleotides, the CDR3 is TGTGCCAGCAGTGAAGGGTGGACTAGCGGGGGGGCCGGTGAGACCCAGTACTTC. Its protein product is CASSEGWTSGGAGETQYF.

The chain combines TRBV2 with TRBJ1-5; D not resolved. The CDR3 sequence is 13 residues long. Trimming took off 8 bases at V and 5 bases at J, with 13 bases between the two ends. Per the germline V gene, CDR1 is SNHLY and CDR2 is FYNNEI. The CDR3 bases are TGTGCCAGCGCCATGCGGGTAGATCAGCCCCAGCATTTT. Its translation: CASAMRVDQPQHF.

V gene TRBV4-1 combines with J gene TRBJ2-4, with D perhaps matching TRBD1 (6 bases). The CDR3 has 16 residues. Trimming stripped 4 bases from V and 0 bases from J, with 13 bases between. Germline V lookup: CDR1 MGHRA, CDR2 YSYEKL. CDR3 in DNA: TGCGCCAGCAGCCGCACGGCAGGGGTAGCCAAAAACATTCAGTACTTC. Protein product: CASSRTAGVAKNIQYF.

CDR3 DNA sequence: TGTGCCAGCAGCTCGGGACTAGGCGGTGAGCAGTTCTTC. This translates into CASSSGLGGEQFF. The chain joins TRBV13 to TRBJ2-1; 8 bases agree with TRBD2. Germline V CDR1 and CDR2: PRHDT, FYEKMQ (reference sequence). V was clipped by 4 bases and J by 9 bases; unmatched bases: 5. This CDR3 comprises 13 residues.

The chain couples TRBV2 to TRBJ2-5; 11 positions agree with TRBD2. CDR3 length: 14 amino acids. V was pared by 9 bases and J by 4 bases, with 7 bases of the junction left unmatched. Germline values: CDR1 SNHLY, CDR2 FYNNEI. The CDR3: CASLSGGARETQYF. The CDR3, as DNA: TGTGCCAGTCTTAGCGGGGGGGCCAGAGAGACCCAGTACTTC.

V is TRBV18 and J is TRBJ2-7; TRBD1 matches 8 bases. V was pared by 3 bases and J by 3 bases, with 7 bases of the junction left unmatched. CDR1 and CDR2 (germline): KGHSH, LQKENI. The CDR3 contains 15 residues. The CDR3 here is CASSPPGQDRYEQYF. Written as DNA, the CDR3 is TGTGCCAGCTCACCTCCGGGACAGGATCGCTACGAGCAGTACTTC. Combining the CDR3 with reference TRBV18 and TRBJ2-7 gives the whole variable domain NAGVMQNPRHLVRRRGQEARLRCSPMKGHSHVYWYRQLPEEGLKFMVYLQKENIIDESGMPKERFSAEFPKEGPSILRIQQVVRGDSAAYFCASSPPGQDRYEQYFGPGTRLTVT.

The chain employs TRBV11-2 and TRBJ2-3, with 7 bases matching TRBD2. Losses at the gene ends were 1 base for V and 1 base for J; bases not matched to a gene: 5. CDR1 is SGHAT and CDR2 is FQNNGV in the germline V gene. The CDR3 covers 16 residues. The CDR3 sequence is CASSLVPLAGTDTQYF. Here the CDR3 DNA reads TGTGCCAGCAGCTTAGTCCCCCTAGCGGGCACAGATACGCAGTATTTT.

This chain links TRBV14 with TRBJ2-6, with D possibly matching TRBD2 (5 bases). Germline V lookup: CDR1 SGHDN, CDR2 FVKESK. With 4 bases removed from V and 0 bases from J, the gap between germline ends came to 13 bases. The CDR3 sequence is 17 residues long. The CDR3 region has the DNA TGTGCCAGCAGCCCTGAGGACTGGAGCTCTGGGGCCAACGTCCTGACTTTC. It is translated as CASSPEDWSSGANVLTF.

The chain carries TRBV19 and TRBJ1-2; TRBD1 matches at 7 bases. The trim removed 2 bases at V and 6 bases at J, leaving 12 bases unmatched. The germline CDR1 and CDR2 sequences are LNHDA and SQIVND (reference sequence). The CDR3 length is 16 residues. CDR3 region: CASSISKIRTGNGYTF. The DNA for the CDR3 is TGTGCCAGTAGTATAAGTAAGATAAGGACAGGTAATGGCTACACCTTC.